This T cell receptor (beta chain) was found in a study of blood T cell repertoires in COVID-19. Germline V lookup: CDR1 LGHNA, CDR2 YSLEER. The CDR3 sequence is 15 residues long. Trimming shortened V by 0 bases and J by 8 bases, and 16 bases separated the two germline ends. The data were produced by immunoSEQ multiplex PCR, yet TCRdb's version contains in-frame clones alone and is incomplete. Of under 300,000 clones listed, around 84% are singletons. Participant-given clinical history determined each cohort assignment. The receptor was derived from a woman aged 45-59 years who had been exposed to COVID-19. Sample: PBMCs or T cells enriched from blood (not recorded which). The J gene is TRBJ1-1, the V gene TRBV4-3; D is undetermined. CDR3 protein: CASSQDFGQEREAFF. The CDR3 DNA sequence: TGCGCCAGCAGCCAAGATTTTGGTCAGGAACGAGAAGCTTTCTTT.